What follows are 26 T cell receptor beta chains derived from one specimen sequenced in a study of T cell repertoires in cytomegalovirus infection. Which antigens these TCRs recognize remains unknown. TCRdb re-analysed the reads in MiXCR, keeping a single row per CDR3 protein. The sample includes around 900,000 distinct CDR3 sequences, around 30% seen only once; the top ten take roughly an eighth. The starting material was cultured CD8+ T cells from PBMCs, obtained from culture after CMV antigen stimulation. These receptors all stem from a human donor in good health (CMV status not recorded). Some clones in this sample may be carry-over from other donors' samples.

The chain has TRBV4-1 and TRBJ1-2; 7 bases align to TRBD1. From germline, CDR1 is MGHRA and CDR2 YSYEKL. V shed 0 bases and J 8 bases; nucleotides not matched to a gene: 6. The CDR3 contains 14 residues. The CDR3 sequence is CASSQDRGIRGYTF. Written as DNA, the CDR3 is TGCGCCAGCAGCCAAGACAGGGGGATTCGAGGCTACACCTTC.

The chain employs TRBV7-6 and TRBJ2-3, with D perhaps TRBD2 (6 bases). Germline values: CDR1 SGHVS, CDR2 FNYEAQ. V was pared by 5 bases and J by 5 bases, with 17 bases between. This CDR3 comprises 15 residues. The CDR3 sequence: CASSARAGPVDTQYF. For the CDR3, the DNA is TGTGCCAGCAGCGCAAGGGCGGGACCTGTAGATACGCAGTATTTT.

The chain carries TRBV10-3 and TRBJ2-3, with 11 bases fitting TRBD1. Germline CDR1 ENHRY, CDR2 SYGVKD. J was trimmed by 0 bases and V by 3 bases; bases with no gene match: 8. The CDR3 length is 18 residues. CDR3 DNA: TGTGCCATCAGTGATGGACAGGGGGCAGCCTCTAGCACAGATACGCAGTATTTT. Protein: CAISDGQGAASSTDTQYF.

The V and J genes are TRBV15 and TRBJ1-1; D remains ambiguous. The V gene lost 3 bases and the J gene lost 4 bases, with 21 bases spanning the gap. The CDR3 extends over 17 amino acids. Germline V gene lookup returns CDR1 LNHNV and CDR2 YYDKDF (reference sequence). The CDR3 sequence is CATSSEPVRRVATEAFF. CDR3 bases: TGTGCCACCAGCAGTGAACCGGTTAGGAGGGTGGCCACTGAAGCTTTCTTT.

This clonotype was counted between two and nine times. The chain has TRBV12-3 or TRBV12-4 and TRBJ2-1; TRBD1 agrees at 8 bases. The CDR3 covers 11 residues. V was clipped by 3 bases and J by 12 bases; unmatched bases: 1. The CDR3 bases are TGTGCCAGCAGTTTTGACAGGGGGCAGTTCTTC. Amino acids: CASSFDRGQFF.

To note about this clonotype: One end of the junction does not line up with germline, which may come from a read error. CDR3: CAGSFVGSGQPQHF. CDR3 sequence (DNA): TGTGCCGGCAGCTTCGTGGGGTCCGGTCAGCCCCAGCATTTT. This chain connects TRBV7-9 to TRBJ1-5, with unresolved D. CDR3 size: 14 residues. CDR1 and CDR2 from the germline V gene are SEHNR and FQNEAQ (reference sequence).

The sample holds a few counts of this clonotype. This chain links TRBV12-3 or TRBV12-4 with TRBJ2-7, with D unresolved. V was pared by 2 bases and J by 3 bases, with 17 bases between. The CDR3 is made up of 16 amino acids. CDR3 amino acids: CASSLTPPEASYEQYF. CDR3 DNA: TGTGCCAGCAGTTTAACCCCCCCCGAGGCTAGCTACGAGCAGTACTTC.

This clonotype occurred a few times. The CDR3 protein is CASSPLLGGPYNEQFF. The CDR3 DNA reads as TGTGCCAGCAGCCCCCTCCTCGGGGGACCCTACAATGAGCAGTTCTTC. The gene calls are TRBV11-2 and TRBJ2-1; D is possibly TRBD2 (6 bases). The V end lost 5 bases, the J end lost 2 bases, and 16 bases lay between the germline ends. Germline V gene data show CDR1 as SGHAT and CDR2 as FQNNGV. The length of the CDR3 is 16 residues.

This clonotype was counted only a few times. The chain combines TRBV12-5 with TRBJ1-2; D is undetermined. The CDR3 spans 14 residues. CDR1 is LGHNT, CDR2 FRNRAP, per germline. V was pared by 3 bases and J by 2 bases, with 10 bases between. CDR3: CASGFDLANYGYTF. In DNA, the CDR3 is TGTGCTAGTGGTTTCGACCTGGCCAACTATGGCTACACCTTC.

The chain uses TRBV7-6 and TRBJ2-1; D gene uncertain. V dropped 6 bases and J dropped 7 bases, with 16 bases sitting between them. The CDR3 is made up of 14 amino acids. Germline V gives CDR1 SGHVS, CDR2 FNYEAQ. The CDR3 region is CASSSTGSRNEQFF. Here the CDR3 DNA reads TGTGCCAGCAGTTCTACCGGGTCGAGGAATGAGCAGTTCTTC.

This clonotype was counted a few times. This rearrangement joins TRBV7-8 to TRBJ1-2; unclear D gene. The ends were cut back, 0 bases at V and 8 bases at J, with 7 bases in the middle. CDR3 length equals 12 residues. In germline, CDR1 is SGHVS, CDR2 FQNEAQ. In DNA form, the CDR3 reads TGTGCCAGCAGCTTAGCGATTGAAGGCTACACCTTC. Translating gives CASSLAIEGYTF.

The table lists this clonotype with a few counts. J is TRBJ2-7 and V is TRBV7-9; D possibly corresponds to TRBD1 (5 bases). Germline V lookup: CDR1 SEHNR, CDR2 FQNEAQ (reference sequence). CDR3 length: 15 residues. Trimming stripped 0 bases from V and 0 bases from J, with 9 bases between. The CDR3: CASSLARQGSYEQYV. The CDR3 region has the DNA TGTGCCAGCAGCTTAGCGAGGCAGGGCTCCTACGAGCAGTACGTC.

The chain couples TRBV6-2 or TRBV6-3 to TRBJ2-4, with TRBD1 identical over 8 bases. The CDR3 runs to 13 residues. V lost 2 bases to trimming and J lost 6 bases; unmatched junction nucleotides: 0. Per the germline V gene, CDR1 is MNHEY and CDR2 is SVGEGT. The CDR3 protein is CASSYDRGNIQYF. CDR3 coding DNA: TGTGCCAGCAGTTACGACAGGGGAAACATTCAGTACTTC.

This clonotype was seen a handful of times. V gene TRBV7-9 combines with J gene TRBJ1-1; D possibly corresponds to TRBD1 (5 bases). Trimming left V 1 base short and J 6 bases short, with 9 bases between. This CDR3 comprises 13 residues. Germline lookup yields CDR1 SEHNR and CDR2 FQNEAQ (reference sequence). CDR3 amino acids: CASSLEGRPEAFF. CDR3 coding DNA: TGTGCCAGCAGCTTAGAGGGGCGGCCTGAAGCTTTCTTT.

V usage is TRBV20-1 and J usage is TRBJ2-5; 7 bases map to TRBD1. The CDR3 is 13 residues long. Germline assignment: CDR1 DFQATT and CDR2 SNEGSKA (reference sequence). The J segment lost 7 bases and the V segment lost 3 bases, leaving 8 bases of the junction unmatched. CDR3 sequence reads: CSARGQTPWTQYF. DNA of the CDR3: TGCAGTGCTAGGGGACAGACCCCATGGACCCAGTACTTC.

Concerning this clonotype itself: The conserved phenylalanine or tryptophan normally closing the CDR3 is absent here, so this likely arose from a read error. The DNA is omitted, as the CDR3 cannot be located on it reliably, and the CDR3 follows TCRdb's listing. The chain couples TRBV7-9 to TRBJ2-3; the table gives TRBD1 as D, unverified against the DNA. Per the germline V gene, CDR1 is SEHNR and CDR2 is FQNEAQ (reference sequence). The CDR3 extends over 11 residues, inclusive of both ends. The CDR3 spells CASSHGAGSGL.

The count of this clonotype is one. The chain joins TRBV10-3 to TRBJ1-3; 10 bases are a match to TRBD1. CDR1 and CDR2 (germline): ENHRY, SYGVKD. Trimming took 6 bases from V and 2 from J; bases not matched to a gene: 7. There are 16 residues in the CDR3. The CDR3 reads CAIRTLGQGTGNTIYF. The CDR3, as DNA: TGTGCCATCAGGACCCTGGGACAGGGGACTGGAAACACCATATATTTT.

This clonotype has a handful of counts. This sequence joins TRBV6-1 and TRBJ1-6, with D possibly TRBD1 on 5 matching bases. With 6 bases removed from V and 3 bases from J, the gap between germline ends came to 9 bases. This CDR3 is built from 14 residues. Germline loops: CDR1 MNHNS, CDR2 SASEGT. The CDR3 sequence is CASRRGDYNSPLHF. The CDR3 nucleotides read TGTGCCAGCAGGCGGGGGGACTATAATTCACCCCTCCACTTT.

The table lists this clonotype with many counts. The rearrangement links TRBV7-2 to TRBJ1-2; tentative D call: TRBD1 (6 bases). V lost 3 bases and J 3 bases, leaving 8 bases between the germline ends. The CDR3 loop spans 13 amino acids. Germline CDR1 and CDR2: SGHTA and FQGNSA. The CDR3 spells CASSFGQYYGYTF. In nucleotides, the CDR3 is TGTGCCAGCAGCTTTGGACAGTACTATGGCTACACCTTC. Full variable domain (remainder filled in from reference TRBV7-2 and TRBJ1-2): GAGVSQSPSNKVTEKGKDVELRCDPISGHTALYWYRQSLGQGLEFLIYFQGNSAPDKSGLPSDRFSAERTGGSVSTLTIQRTQQEDSAVYLCASSFGQYYGYTFGSGTRLTVV.

The CDR3 coding sequence is TGTGCCAGCAGTCCGACCGGGACAGGGGGCCGGGGAGCTTTCTTT. Protein product: CASSPTGTGGRGAFF. The chain employs TRBV12-3 or TRBV12-4 and TRBJ1-1, with 12 nucleotides matching TRBD1. The CDR3 has 15 residues. With 5 bases clipped from V and 10 bases from J, the junction kept 11 bases outside the gene matches.

This clonotype was seen more than once but under ten times. The chain couples TRBV5-4 to TRBJ2-2; unclear D gene. There are 14 residues in the CDR3. Germline loops: CDR1 SGHNT, CDR2 YYREEE (reference sequence). V was shortened by 2 bases and J by 1 base, with 6 bases between the two germline ends. The CDR3 protein is CASSFELNTGELFF. CDR3 DNA: TGTGCCAGCAGCTTCGAGTTGAACACCGGGGAGCTGTTTTTT.

This chain connects TRBV19 to TRBJ1-2; 7 bases fit TRBD1. This CDR3 is 16 amino acids long. Looked up from germline, CDR1 is LNHDA and CDR2 is SQIVND (reference sequence). J was trimmed by 3 bases and V by 6 bases; bases with no gene match: 13. CDR3 DNA: TGTGCCAGTAGCCAGTGGAATACAGGGGTCGACTATGGCTACACCTTC. Translated: CASSQWNTGVDYGYTF.

This clonotype was observed a handful of times. J is TRBJ1-4 and V is TRBV5-1; no definite D call. The germline V gene has CDR1 SGHRS and CDR2 YFSETQ. Trimming shortened V by 7 bases and J by 6 bases, and 16 bases separated the two germline ends. This CDR3 is 14 amino acids long. The CDR3 here is CASRQAGRYEKLFF. Written as DNA, the CDR3 is TGCGCCAGCCGCCAAGCGGGCCGATATGAAAAACTGTTTTTT.

The gene calls are TRBV7-8 and TRBJ2-5, with D possibly TRBD2 on 7 matching bases. This CDR3 contains 16 residues. CDR1 is SGHVS and CDR2 is FQNEAQ in the germline V gene. V was shortened by 3 bases and J by 2 bases, with 16 bases between the two germline ends. In DNA, the CDR3 is TGTGCCAGCAGCTTCCTTCGGGGGGCCCAACAAGAGACCCAGTACTTC. It specifies CASSFLRGAQQETQYF.

This clonotype turned up a few times. The V call is TRBV5-4, the J call TRBJ1-2; 9 positions agree with TRBD1. The germline CDR1 and CDR2 sequences are SGHNT and YYREEE (reference sequence). This CDR3 has 16 amino acids. J was trimmed by 0 bases and V by 3 bases; bases with no gene match: 6. The DNA of the CDR3 is TGTGCCAGCAGCTCCCGTGGACAGGGGTCTAACTATGGCTACACCTTC. Its protein is CASSSRGQGSNYGYTF.

This sequence joins TRBV27 and TRBJ1-1; possibly TRBD1 for D (6 bases). Germline lookup yields CDR1 MNHEY and CDR2 SMNVEV (reference sequence). Trimming stripped 6 bases from V and 3 bases from J, with 11 bases between. CDR3 length equals 13 residues. The CDR3 DNA is TGTGCCAGCAGGCTACAGGGCCACACTGAAGCTTTCTTT. This encodes CASRLQGHTEAFF.